This TCR beta chain was profiled in a study of T cells in Graves' hyperthyroidism and ophthalmopathy. Authors of the study amplified TCR beta CDR3 regions from RNA transcripts. First-round RT-PCR with HTBI primers amplified the TCR CDR3 region. TCRdb re-analysed the multiplex PCR reads in MiXCR, keeping a single row per CDR3 protein. The top ten hold over 30% of the sample, which has fewer than 300,000 distinct CDR3 sequences, 15% seen once. Of note for this clonotype: Its antigen is undetermined.

General study findings and limits: Among thyroid clonotypes expanded above 0.001, most also appeared in blood.

This clonotype originated in a woman aged 50 to 65 with Graves' hyperthyroidism that later progressed to Graves' ophthalmopathy. The sample taken for sequencing was blood.

CDR3 residues: CASSERGEPQHF. CDR3 bases: TGTGCCAGTAGTGAGAGGGGTGAGCCCCAGCATTTT. J is TRBJ1-5 and V is TRBV19, with D maybe TRBD1 (5 bases). The germline gives CDR1 LNHDA, CDR2 SQIVND (reference sequence). The CDR3 contains 12 residues. V was shortened by 5 bases and J by 8 bases, with 10 bases between the two germline ends.